In its sample, the clone carrying this T cell receptor beta chain was seen many times. No antigen is known for it. Unmatched junction bases numbered 18, after V lost 3 bases and J lost 7 bases. Germline loops: CDR1 GTSNPN, CDR2 SVGIG (reference sequence). This CDR3 region has 18 residues. The sorted Tregs were CD4+CD25+CD127-/low cells. Full-length variable regions came from constant-region reverse primers plus semi-nested Nested Universal Primer A PCR. Each CDR3 protein gets one entry after TCRdb re-called the 5' RACE reads with MiXCR. The sample lists about 10,000 distinct CDR3 sequences, around 15% occurring once. Whole-study results and caveats: The TCR gene usage of tumor memory CD4+ T cells clustered together with blood and lymph node memory CD4+ cells and with lymph node naive CD4+ cells. Whole repertoires were not studied in the larger cohort, only one V-J beta rearrangement.

This rearrangement joins TRBV30 to TRBJ2-1, with 10 bases that match TRBD2. The sample comprised Tregs sorted from blood. This receptor was identified in a female donor with breast cancer. CDR3 amino acids: CAWSLTTLAGGPLNEQFF. CDR3 sequence (DNA): TGTGCCTGGAGCCTGACAACCTTAGCGGGAGGACCCTTGAATGAGCAGTTCTTC.